This TCR beta chain was documented in a study of CD8+CD57+ T cells in acquired aplastic anemia. Study context: Recorded DNA amounts for sorted CD4+ and CD8+ cells had an average of 3.2 ug. The study, taken as a whole, reports: About 27 shared CD8+ CDR3s appeared highly expressed within patients' immunodominant clones.

This clonotype was observed once. The antigen is unknown. For CDR3 and TCR beta VDJ profiling, genomic DNA was the template used. TCRdb ran MiXCR on the reads and lists one entry per CDR3 protein. The sample has 200,000 or so distinct CDR3 sequences, about three fifths seen once; the top ten hold around 46%. The CDR3 has 16 residues. The junction had 3 bases not matched to a gene; V was cut back by 0 bases and J by 1 base. Per germline, CDR1 LGHNA and CDR2 YSLEER. The V call is TRBV4-3, the J call TRBJ2-5, with 9 bases lining up with TRBD2. The sequence was obtained from a human donor with severe aplastic anemia or a healthy control (not recorded which). Specimen: sorted CD4+, CD8+, or CD8+CD57+ T cells (not recorded which) from PBMCs. CDR3 sequence (DNA): TGCGCCAGCAGCCAAGATCCAGCGGGGGGCCAAGAGACCCAGTACTTC. It yields the protein CASSQDPAGGQETQYF.